This T cell receptor beta chain was profiled in a study of blood T cell repertoires in COVID-19. Study as a whole: Acute-phase and convalescent COVID-19 samples originated in the United States, Italy and Spain. In each case, the material was cDNA or gDNA derived from T cells, B-cell-depleted T cells, or PBMCs.

Methods used by the authors: Estimation of nucleated cell counts relied on the amplification of reference gene primers. Method: immunoSEQ multiplex PCR; TCRdb's copy keeps in-frame clones and lacks some. V and J calls and clone size come straight from that table; D and trimming were deduced from the DNA. Of roughly 190,000 clones listed, approximately 86% are singletons. Germline lookup yields CDR1 SQVTM and CDR2 ANQGSEA. CDR3 size: 14 residues. V was pared by 1 base and J by 3 bases, with 12 bases between. The chain uses TRBV29-1 and TRBJ1-2; possibly TRBD1 for D (5 bases). The sample comprised peripheral blood. This sequence originates from a woman older than 75 in a cohort sampled during active or convalescent COVID-19. The CDR3 loop reads CSVEGWGRYYGYTF. The CDR3, as DNA: TGCAGCGTTGAAGGCTGGGGCCGATACTATGGCTACACCTTC.